These 4 T cell receptor beta chains were all obtained from the same sample, sequenced in a study of OX40 agonist ivuxolimab in advanced cancers. Here immunoSEQ multiplex PCR was the method, and the copy in TCRdb shows in-frame clones only, minus some. The sample yields 92,000 or so clones, more than 80% seen once. This material consisted of CD4+ or CD8+ T cells sorted from blood, taken in a trial of the OX40 agonist ivuxolimab. These receptors were obtained from an adult with an advanced solid tumor such as melanoma, head and neck, liver or kidney cancer.

This chain joins TRBV28 and TRBJ1-2; no reliable D call. The CDR3 sequence is 12 residues long. The V end lost 6 bases, the J end lost 12 bases, and 17 bases lay between the germline ends. Germline V gene data show CDR1 as MDHEN and CDR2 as SYDVKM. The CDR3 nucleotides are TGTGCCAGCAGGAAAACGCTCCTTAGGGACACCTTC. Translated, it gives CASRKTLLRDTF.

The chain joins TRBV10-2 to TRBJ2-7; the match to TRBD1 covers 7 bases. Germline CDR1 and CDR2: WSHSY and SAAADI. This CDR3 is built from 13 residues. J gave up 5 bases and V 5 bases, and 6 bases lay outside the gene matches. As DNA, the CDR3 is TGCGCCAGCAGTCCGACAGGGTTCCACGAGCAGTACTTC. It specifies CASSPTGFHEQYF.

The V gene is TRBV27, the J gene TRBJ2-1; no clear D gene. This CDR3 region has 14 residues. V was pared by 6 bases and J by 2 bases, with 11 bases between. Germline loops: CDR1 MNHEY, CDR2 SMNVEV (reference sequence). The CDR3 loop is CASSVGSAYNEQFF. CDR3 coding DNA: TGTGCCAGCAGCGTCGGGTCCGCCTACAATGAGCAGTTCTTC.

The rearrangement joins TRBV27 to TRBJ2-5; 13 positions agree with TRBD2. V dropped 4 bases and J dropped 2; count of bases not matched to a gene: 4. Germline V gives CDR1 MNHEY, CDR2 SMNVEV (reference sequence). CDR3 length equals 16 residues. Written as DNA, the CDR3 is TGTGCCAGCAGTTCAGGGACTAGCGGGACGCAAGAGACCCAGTACTTC. It is translated as CASSSGTSGTQETQYF.